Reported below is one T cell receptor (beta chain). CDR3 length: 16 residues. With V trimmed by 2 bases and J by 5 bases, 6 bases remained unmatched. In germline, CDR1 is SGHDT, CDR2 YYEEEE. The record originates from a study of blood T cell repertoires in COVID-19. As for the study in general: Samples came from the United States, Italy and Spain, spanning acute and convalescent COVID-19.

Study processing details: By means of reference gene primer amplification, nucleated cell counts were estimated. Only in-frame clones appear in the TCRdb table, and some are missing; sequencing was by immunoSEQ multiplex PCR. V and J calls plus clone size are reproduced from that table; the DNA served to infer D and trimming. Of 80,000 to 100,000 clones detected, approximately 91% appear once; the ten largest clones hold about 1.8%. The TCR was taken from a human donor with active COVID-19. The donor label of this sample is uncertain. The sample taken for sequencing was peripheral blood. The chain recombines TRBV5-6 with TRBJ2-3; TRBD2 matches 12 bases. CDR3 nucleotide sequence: TGTGCCAGCAGCTTTACTAGCGGGGGGCCAAGAGATACGCAGTATTTT. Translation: CASSFTSGGPRDTQYF.